The 9 T cell receptor beta chains in this list originate from one sample, sequenced in a study of CD4 T cells in relation to SARS-CoV-2 and coronaviruses. This table comes from immunoSEQ multiplex PCR, and its TCRdb copy is limited to in-frame clones, with some not included. The sample holds about 31,000 clones, more than 60% seen once. Their antigens are not known. The specimen sequenced was memory CD4+ T cells from PBMCs, cultured in vitro. The receptors stem from an adult with COVID-19.

The chain joins TRBV24-1 to TRBJ2-3, with D unclear. Germline CDR1 and CDR2: KGHDR and SFDVKD. The CDR3 contains 15 residues. V was cut by 1 base and J by 1 base, with 8 bases left in between. CDR3: CATSDFGVRTDTQYF. CDR3 coding DNA: TGTGCCACCAGTGATTTTGGGGTCCGCACAGATACGCAGTATTTT.

V and J are TRBV6-1 and TRBJ2-5; 9 nucleotides match TRBD1. This CDR3 has 16 residues. J lost 5 bases, V lost 4 bases, and 11 bases had no gene match. CDR1 and CDR2 (germline): MNHNS, SASEGT. CDR3 DNA: TGTGCCAGCAGTGGGTCTCTACGGACAGGGGCGGAGACCCAGTACTTC. Its protein is CASSGSLRTGAETQYF.

The chain joins TRBV14 to TRBJ1-1; D might be TRBD1 (5 bases). V dropped 3 bases and J dropped 11 bases, with 19 bases sitting between them. The CDR3 spans 14 residues. The germline gives CDR1 SGHDN, CDR2 FVKESK. The CDR3 loop is CASSQGLRGLAAFF. The CDR3 DNA reads TGTGCCAGCAGCCAGGGCCTGCGGGGACTGGCGGCTTTCTTT.

The chain employs TRBV30 and TRBJ2-6, with D tentatively TRBD1 (6 bases). This CDR3 has 14 amino acids. The germline V gene has CDR1 GTSNPN and CDR2 SVGIG (reference sequence). With 5 bases removed from V and 2 bases from J, the gap between germline ends came to 10 bases. CDR3 loop: CAWDTGTGANVLTF. The CDR3 coding sequence is TGTGCCTGGGACACAGGGACTGGGGCCAACGTCCTGACTTTC.

This clone was detected only once. The V and J genes are TRBV4-1 and TRBJ1-2, with a possible D match to TRBD1 (6 bases). Trimming shortened V by 4 bases and J by 3 bases, and 15 bases separated the two germline ends. CDR1 is MGHRA, CDR2 YSYEKL, per germline. The CDR3 has 15 amino acids. The CDR3 region is CASSPGHPSDYGYTF. CDR3 nucleotides: TGCGCCAGCAGCCCGGGACACCCGAGCGACTATGGCTACACCTTC.

CDR3 sequence reads: CASSLTDRANYGYTF. Written as DNA, the CDR3 is TGTGCCAGCAGCTTAACCGACAGAGCTAACTATGGCTACACCTTC. The V gene is TRBV7-2, the J gene TRBJ1-2; D perhaps matches TRBD1 (5 bases). Germline-derived CDR1 and CDR2 are SGHTA and FQGNSA. Between the trimmed V and J ends, which lost 2 bases and 0 bases, there was a span of 10 bases. This CDR3 spans 15 amino acids. Full variable domain (rest looked up from reference TRBV7-2 and TRBJ1-2): GAGVSQSPSNKVTEKGKDVELRCDPISGHTALYWYRQSLGQGLEFLIYFQGNSAPDKSGLPSDRFSAERTGGSVSTLTIQRTQQEDSAVYLCASSLTDRANYGYTFGSGTRLTVV.

V usage is TRBV15 and J usage is TRBJ2-1; no clear D. The CDR3 is 11 amino acids. Trimming pared 1 base from V and 6 bases from J, leaving 1 base between. Germline V gives CDR1 LNHNV, CDR2 YYDKDF (reference sequence). The CDR3, as DNA: TGTGCCACCAGCAGAGGCAATGAGCAGTTCTTC. It specifies CATSRGNEQFF.

The rearrangement uses TRBV6-4 and TRBJ2-1; D is uncertain. This CDR3 comprises 11 residues. Germline V gene lookup returns CDR1 MRHNA and CDR2 SNTAGT. Trimming left V 9 bases short and J 3 bases short, with 6 bases between. DNA for the CDR3: TGTGCCAGGGTACTCTACAATGAGCAGTTCTTC. As protein: CARVLYNEQFF.

This rearrangement joins TRBV21-1 to TRBJ2-1; TRBD2 is the table's D call and was not checked against the DNA. TRBV21-1 is recorded as a pseudogene. This CDR3 comprises 15 residues. This chain's CDR3 is CASSVRLGLAGEQFF. The CDR3 DNA reads as TGTGCCAGCAGCGTCAGGCTTGGACTAGCGGGTGAGCAGTTCTTC.